This TCR beta chain was recovered during a study of monozygotic twins with inflammatory bowel disease. Notes on the study in general: The sharing of clonotypes with others was lower in IBD patients than in healthy twins, especially with disease activity.

Two nested PCRs, of approximately 16 and 9 cycles, processed TCRalpha and TCRbeta cDNA. TCRdb re-called the 5' RACE reads and catalogs CDR3 proteins one per entry, DNA excluded. The sample holds around 410,000 distinct CDR3 sequences. Blood samples measuring around 2.5 ml were taken per donor. Note on this clonotype: Its target is not known.

Sequencing input: blood. The clonotype originates from a human donor with ulcerative colitis or Crohn's disease, or a healthy co-twin of an affected twin (not recorded which).

CDR3 loop: CATSDLQDSTDTQYF. This chain uses TRBV24-1 with TRBJ2-3. The CDR3 is made up of 15 amino acids. Germline CDR1 KGHDR, CDR2 SFDVKD.